A single sample is the source of the 9 T cell receptor beta chains below, sequenced in a study of OX40 agonist ivuxolimab in advanced cancers. Only in-frame clones appear in the TCRdb table, and some are missing; sequencing was by immunoSEQ multiplex PCR. This table has tens of thousands of clones, 65% to 90% appearing once. Source: CD4+ or CD8+ T cells sorted from blood, taken in a trial of the OX40 agonist ivuxolimab. These receptors were obtained from an adult with an advanced solid tumor such as melanoma, head and neck, liver or kidney cancer.

This chain uses TRBV4-2 with TRBJ2-1; D ambiguous. Per germline, CDR1 LGHNA and CDR2 YNFKEQ. V was shortened by 0 bases and J by 10 bases, with 7 bases between the two germline ends. The CDR3 sequence is 12 residues long. The CDR3 nucleotides are TGTGCCAGCAGCCAAGAGGACGGGGAGCAGTTCTTC. Amino acid sequence: CASSQEDGEQFF.

V usage is TRBV7-3 and J usage is TRBJ2-7; D ambiguous. This CDR3 is built from 14 residues. V lost 2 bases and J 7 bases, leaving 15 bases between the germline ends. In germline, CDR1 is SGHTA, CDR2 FQGTGA. The CDR3, as DNA: TGTGCCAGCAGCTTATCAAGCGACCTCGGGGAGCAGTACTTC. Translating gives CASSLSSDLGEQYF. Full variable domain (missing parts from reference TRBV7-3 and TRBJ2-7): GAGVSQTPSNKVTEKGKYVELRCDPISGHTALYWYRQSLGQGPEFLIYFQGTGAADDSGLPNDRFFAVRPEGSVSTLKIQRTERGDSAVYLCASSLSSDLGEQYFGPGTRLTVT.

The chain has TRBV4-3 and TRBJ2-2; a possible D gene is TRBD2 (5 bases). CDR3 length: 15 residues. V lost 9 bases to trimming and J lost 0 bases, with 14 bases between them. Looked up from germline, CDR1 is LGHNA and CDR2 is YSLEER. CDR3 amino acids: CASTRGYPNTGELFF. CDR3 bases: TGCGCCAGTACTCGAGGGTATCCGAACACCGGGGAGCTGTTTTTT.

The chain uses TRBV5-1 and TRBJ1-2; 7 positions match TRBD1. This CDR3 is built from 14 residues. Germline values: CDR1 SGHRS, CDR2 YFSETQ. The V gene end was trimmed by 5 bases and the J gene end by 2 bases; junction bases not matched to a gene: 6. The CDR3 sequence is CASRGQLMNYGYTF. In nucleotides, the CDR3 is TGCGCCAGCAGGGGACAGCTTATGAACTATGGCTACACCTTC. Looking up the rest from reference TRBV5-1 and TRBJ1-2 gives the full variable domain: KAGVTQTPRYLIKTRGQQVTLSCSPISGHRSVSWYQQTPGQGLQFLFEYFSETQRNKGNFPGRFSGRQFSNSRSEMNVSTLELGDSALYLCASRGQLMNYGYTFGSGTRLTVV.

This clone came up once. V is TRBV18 and J is TRBJ2-7, with unresolved D. Trimming shortened V by 3 bases and J by 6 bases, and 15 bases separated the two germline ends. The germline V gene has CDR1 KGHSH and CDR2 LQKENI. CDR3 length equals 14 residues. The CDR3 DNA follows: TGTGCCAGCTCACCCCTGACGGATTACAGCGAGCAGTACTTC. Translated: CASSPLTDYSEQYF.

The J gene is TRBJ2-2, the V gene TRBV18; D is uncertain. This CDR3 spans 13 amino acids. Trimming stripped 2 bases from V and 7 bases from J, with 8 bases between. CDR1 KGHSH and CDR2 LQKENI come from the germline V gene. The chain's CDR3 is CASSPGDGGELFF. The CDR3 nucleotides read TGTGCCAGCTCACCAGGGGATGGCGGGGAGCTGTTTTTT.

This clone appeared once. The chain's CDR3 is CASSNHVGESQPQHF. As DNA, the CDR3 is TGTGCCAGCAGCAACCACGTAGGGGAGTCTCAGCCCCAGCATTTT. The genes are TRBV7-2 and TRBJ1-5; D perhaps matches TRBD1 (5 bases). This CDR3 comprises 15 residues. CDR1 SGHTA and CDR2 FQGNSA come from the germline V gene. The V and J ends lost 5 bases and 6 bases respectively, with 17 bases between them.

The gene calls are TRBV19 and TRBJ2-1, with a weak D call TRBD2 (6 bases). Between the trimmed V and J ends, which lost 0 bases and 0 bases, there was a span of 15 bases. From germline, CDR1 is LNHDA and CDR2 SQIVND (reference sequence). This CDR3 contains 18 residues. The CDR3 DNA sequence: TGTGCCAGTAGTATAGAGGGACGGGCGGGGAGCTCCTACAATGAGCAGTTCTTC. As protein: CASSIEGRAGSSYNEQFF.

The chain recombines TRBV19 with TRBJ2-1, with 12 bases that match TRBD1. The CDR3 has 17 amino acids. Germline CDR1 LNHDA, CDR2 SQIVND (reference sequence). The junction had 2 bases not matched to a gene; V was cut back by 0 bases and J by 2 bases. This CDR3 is CASSIEGDRGPYNEQFF. CDR3 DNA: TGTGCCAGTAGTATAGAAGGGGACAGGGGGCCCTACAATGAGCAGTTCTTC.